This is a list of T cell receptor beta chains from one sample in a study of vaccination and CD4 T cells after COVID-19. Which antigens these TCRs recognize remains unknown. Each CDR3 protein gets one entry after TCRdb re-called the PCR reads with MiXCR. The sample carries fewer than 15,000 distinct CDR3 sequences, around 38% recorded once. The sequenced sample was CD4+ T cells from blood, cultured in vitro. These receptors were obtained from a human donor who had recovered from COVID-19. CDR3s include the opening cysteine and the closing phenylalanine or tryptophan.

v_call	cdr3_aa
TRBV19	CATLGLAGGHEQFF
TRBV7-2	CASSMTGNTGELFF
TRBV12-3/TRBV12-4	CASSLGATGINEQYF
TRBV7-6	CASRETGTPLGETQYF
TRBV20-1	CSARGRQGVEAFF
TRBV11-2	CASSQGLAATGELFF
TRBV6-2/TRBV6-3	CASSKLQGAETQYF
TRBV6-1	CASRDRQANQPQHF
TRBV5-1	CASSLALAVAGELFF
TRBV12-3/TRBV12-4	CAGGSSSYNEQFF
TRBV19	CASSIMGGQMTGELFF
TRBV12-5	CASSSRQGKDEQFF
TRBV19	CASTTPLSGTGTGNTEAFF
TRBV21-1	CASSKGRRGTTNYGYTF
TRBV27	CASSAARTGSTDTQYF
TRBV2	CASSEGVPRSSGANVLTF